The 5 T cell receptor beta chains presented below share a single source sample, sequenced in a study of human T cells and chemical hapten exposure. TCRdb ran MiXCR on the RACE reads and lists one entry per CDR3 protein. The sample shows tens of thousands of distinct CDR3 sequences, 12% of them seen only once. Time point described: pre-sensitization, week 0. Noted treatment: therapeutic diphenylcyclopropenone sensitization with weekly scalp DPC. The template was total RNA from unfractionated whole blood. The input for sequencing was whole blood, taken in connection with sensitization to the hapten diphenylcyclopropenone (DPC). The receptors come from a woman in her 40s with alopecia areata. Some clones in this sample may be carry-over from other donors' samples.

There are many counts of this clonotype. The chain uses TRBV30 and TRBJ1-1; unclear D gene. CDR3 size: 13 residues. Trimming pared 0 bases from V and 3 bases from J, leaving 8 bases between. Germline CDR1 and CDR2: GTSNPN and SVGIG (reference sequence). CDR3 nucleotide sequence: TGTGCCTGGAGTGTAAATCGGGACACTGAAGCTTTCTTT. It specifies CAWSVNRDTEAFF.

This clonotype showed up many times. J is TRBJ1-6 and V is TRBV7-6; D is undetermined. The CDR3 covers 16 residues. Between the trimmed V and J ends, which lost 5 bases and 3 bases, there was a span of 14 bases. The germline V gene encodes CDR1 SGHVS and CDR2 FNYEAQ. This chain's CDR3 is CASSASPQVYNSPLHF. As DNA, the CDR3 is TGTGCCAGCAGCGCATCCCCTCAAGTCTATAATTCACCCCTCCACTTT.

This sequence joins TRBV10-2 and TRBJ2-7; D is perhaps TRBD1 or TRBD2 (6 bases each). The V end lost 7 bases, the J end lost 2 bases, and 18 bases lay between the germline ends. Germline CDR1 reads WSHSY; CDR2 reads SAAADI. This CDR3 is 15 amino acids long. The CDR3 is CASTPQGRYPYEQYF. Here the CDR3 DNA reads TGCGCCAGCACCCCCCAGGGGAGGTATCCCTACGAGCAGTACTTC.

There are many counts of this clonotype. The chain joins TRBV12-5 to TRBJ2-5; D not certain. The CDR3 extends over 13 amino acids. Germline V lookup: CDR1 LGHNT, CDR2 FRNRAP. V shed 5 bases and J shed 0 bases, with 7 bases lying between them. The CDR3 loop reads CASGLTNQETQYF. The CDR3 DNA is TGTGCTAGTGGTCTGACAAACCAAGAGACCCAGTACTTC.

In regard to this clonotype: A read error may account for a junction end that differs from germline. The chain recombines TRBV7-3 with TRBJ2-5; perhaps TRBD2 as D (6 bases). Germline V lookup: CDR1 SGHTA, CDR2 FQGTGA. The CDR3 loop spans 15 amino acids. The CDR3 DNA sequence: TGTGTCAGCAGCGCCCGGGCGGGGACCCAAGAGACCCAGTACTTC. It codes for CVSSARAGTQETQYF.